This entry is about one T cell receptor beta chain. The data belong to a study of cytomegalovirus exposure and HLA in healthy donors. Vbeta (60) and Jbeta (13) primers were used in the PCR. Sequenced by immunoSEQ multiplex PCR; TCRdb stores in-frame clones only, minus some. This sample yields about 130,000 clones, of which around 83% are seen a single time; about 1.2% belongs to the top ten. V gave up 0 bases and J gave up 11 bases; unmatched junction bases: 7. Per germline, CDR1 MNHEY and CDR2 SVGAGI. The CDR3 covers 15 residues. What was sequenced was PBMCs. The sequence derives from a girl aged 2-15 years in good health and CMV-seronegative. The chain carries TRBV6-5 and TRBJ2-5, with 12 nucleotides matching TRBD1. The CDR3 reads CASSYSGTGGWEQYF. The CDR3 DNA is TGTGCCAGCAGTTACTCCGGGACAGGGGGCTGGGAGCAGTACTTC.